This T cell receptor beta chain was documented in a study of T cell responses to AZD1222 COVID-19 vaccine. Using immunoSEQ multiplex PCR, the repertoire was profiled, and TCRdb retains in-frame clones only, with some absent. The table records around 120,000 clones, roughly 85% of them present only once. V was pared by 0 bases and J by 4 bases, with 9 bases between. Germline V CDR1 and CDR2: SQVTM, ANQGSEA. This CDR3 has 13 amino acids. Whole-study results and caveats: Donor demographics were predominantly white British with a female majority; clonal diversity may be underestimated. Vaccine-related CD4 TCRs covered spike, predominating at 160-218 and 743-854.

Of note for this clone: The antigen remains undetermined.

The chain employs TRBV29-1 and TRBJ1-2; D uncertain. This receptor was obtained from an adult in good health. Here the sequenced sample was peripheral blood, taken on day 0 of AZD1222 vaccination. The CDR3 DNA sequence: TGCAGCGTTGAAGATGGAGGGAGCTATGGCTACACCTTC. Its protein product is CSVEDGGSYGYTF.